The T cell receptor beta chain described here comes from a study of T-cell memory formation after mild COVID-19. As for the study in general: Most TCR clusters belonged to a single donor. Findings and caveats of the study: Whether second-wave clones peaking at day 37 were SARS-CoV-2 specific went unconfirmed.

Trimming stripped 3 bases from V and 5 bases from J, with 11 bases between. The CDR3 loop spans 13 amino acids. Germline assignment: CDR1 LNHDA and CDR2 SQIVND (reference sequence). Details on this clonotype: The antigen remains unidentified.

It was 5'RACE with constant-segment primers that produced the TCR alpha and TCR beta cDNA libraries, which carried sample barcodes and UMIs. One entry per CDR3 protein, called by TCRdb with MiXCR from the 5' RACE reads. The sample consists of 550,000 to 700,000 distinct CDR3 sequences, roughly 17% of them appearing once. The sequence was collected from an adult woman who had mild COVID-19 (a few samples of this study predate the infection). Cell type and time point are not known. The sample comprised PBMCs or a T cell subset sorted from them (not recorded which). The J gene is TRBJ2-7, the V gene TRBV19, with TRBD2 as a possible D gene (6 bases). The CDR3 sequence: CASSILGGNEQYF. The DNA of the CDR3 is TGTGCCAGTAGTATTTTAGGAGGGAACGAGCAGTACTTC.